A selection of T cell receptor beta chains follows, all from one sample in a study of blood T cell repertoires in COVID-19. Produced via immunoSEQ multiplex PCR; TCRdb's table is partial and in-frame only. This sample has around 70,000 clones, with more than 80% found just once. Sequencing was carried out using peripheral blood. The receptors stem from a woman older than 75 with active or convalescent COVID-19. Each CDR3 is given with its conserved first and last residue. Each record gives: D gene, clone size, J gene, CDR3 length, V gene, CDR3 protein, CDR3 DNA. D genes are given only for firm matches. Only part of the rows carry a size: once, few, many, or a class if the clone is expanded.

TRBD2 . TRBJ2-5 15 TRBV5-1 CASSFQGAGQETQYF TGCGCCAGCAGCTTTCAGGGAGCGGGGCAAGAGACCCAGTACTTC
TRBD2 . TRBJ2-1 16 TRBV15 CATSRVVLAGGEEQFF TGTGCCACCAGCAGAGTCGTGCTAGCGGGAGGGGAGGAGCAGTTCTTC
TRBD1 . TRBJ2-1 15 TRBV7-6 CASSLPGGGIAEQFF TGTGCCAGCAGCTTGCCAGGGGGCGGAATAGCTGAGCAGTTCTTC
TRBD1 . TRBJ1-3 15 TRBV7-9 CASSPGQGLWNTIYF TGTGCCAGCAGCCCCGGACAGGGATTGTGGAACACCATATATTTT
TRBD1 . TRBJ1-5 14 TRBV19 CATRTGASNQPQHF TGTGCCACGCGGACAGGGGCCAGCAATCAGCCCCAGCATTTT
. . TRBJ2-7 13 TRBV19 CASSPRLADEQYF TGTGCCAGTAGTCCCCGACTTGCCGACGAGCAGTACTTC
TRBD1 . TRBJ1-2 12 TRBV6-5 CASRQGAQGYTF TGTGCCAGCAGACAGGGGGCGCAGGGCTACACCTTC
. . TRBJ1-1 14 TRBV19 CASSINRVNTEAFF TGTGCCAGTAGTATCAACAGGGTGAACACTGAAGCTTTCTTT
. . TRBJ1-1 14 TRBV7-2 CASSSYRAETEAFF TGTGCCAGCAGCTCGTACAGGGCGGAAACTGAAGCTTTCTTT
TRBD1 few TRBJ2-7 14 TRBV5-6 CASSLGTGVHEQYF TGTGCCAGCAGCTTGGGGACAGGGGTGCACGAGCAGTACTTC
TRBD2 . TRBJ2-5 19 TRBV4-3 CASSPGVQGSGGGQETQYF TGCGCCAGCAGCCCCGGAGTGCAGGGTAGCGGGGGGGGACAAGAGACCCAGTACTTC
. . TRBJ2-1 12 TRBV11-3 CASSLVDYEQFF TGTGCCAGCAGCTTAGTGGACTACGAGCAGTTCTTC
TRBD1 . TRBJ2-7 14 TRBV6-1 CASRPRQGWSEQYF TGTGCCAGCAGACCCCGACAGGGGTGGTCCGAGCAGTACTTC
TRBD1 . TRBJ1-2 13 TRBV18 CASSPGTGVGYTF TGTGCCAGCTCACCAGGGACAGGGGTAGGCTACACCTTC
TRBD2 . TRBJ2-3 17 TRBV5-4 CASSLGSGGASTDTQYF TGTGCCAGCAGCTTAGGTAGCGGGGGGGCTAGCACAGATACGCAGTATTTT
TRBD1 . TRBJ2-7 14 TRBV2 CASRAGTGFFEQYF TGTGCCAGCAGGGCCGGGACAGGGTTCTTCGAGCAGTACTTC
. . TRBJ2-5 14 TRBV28 CASAQAAGQETQYF TGTGCCAGCGCTCAAGCGGCTGGTCAAGAGACCCAGTACTTC
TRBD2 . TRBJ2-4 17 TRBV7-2 CASSPLRTSGRQDIQYF TGTGCCAGCAGCCCACTACGGACTAGCGGGAGACAGGACATTCAGTACTTC
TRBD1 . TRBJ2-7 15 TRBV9 CASSVGQGRSYEQYF TGTGCCAGCAGCGTTGGACAGGGAAGGTCCTACGAGCAGTACTTC
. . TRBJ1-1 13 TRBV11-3 CASSRGGHTEAFF TGTGCCAGCTCCCGGGGGGGGCATACTGAAGCTTTCTTT
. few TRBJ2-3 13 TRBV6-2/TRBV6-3 CASTPRGTDTQYF TGTGCCAGCACCCCCCGAGGGACAGATACGCAGTATTTT
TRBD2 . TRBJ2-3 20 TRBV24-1 CATSPIFGTSAAEDTDTQYF TGTGCCACCAGTCCTATTTTTGGGACTAGCGCAGCAGAAGACACAGATACGCAGTATTTT
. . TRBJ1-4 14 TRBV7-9 CASSAGSPNEKLFF TGTGCCAGCAGTGCGGGAAGTCCTAATGAAAAACTGTTTTTT
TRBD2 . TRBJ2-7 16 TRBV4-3 CASSQGSLAGGSEQYF TGCGCCAGCAGCCAGGGCTCCTTAGCGGGGGGGAGCGAGCAGTACTTC
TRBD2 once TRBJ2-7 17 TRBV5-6 CASSLSRTSGATYEQYF TGTGCCAGCAGCTTGTCAAGGACTAGCGGGGCGACCTACGAGCAGTACTTC
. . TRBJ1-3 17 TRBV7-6 CASSSARTPGSGNTIYF TGTGCCAGCAGCTCAGCCCGGACACCAGGCTCTGGAAACACCATATATTTT
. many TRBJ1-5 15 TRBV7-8 CASSLGRMSNQPQHF TGTGCCAGCAGCTTGGGGAGGATGAGCAATCAGCCCCAGCATTTT
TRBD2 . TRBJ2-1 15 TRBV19 CASSIQGSGYNEQFF TGTGCCAGTAGTATACAGGGTAGCGGGTACAATGAGCAGTTCTTC
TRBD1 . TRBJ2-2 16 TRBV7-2 CASSYTGTGGTGELFF TGTGCCAGCAGCTACACCGGGACAGGGGGCACCGGGGAGCTGTTTTTT
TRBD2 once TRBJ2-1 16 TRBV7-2 CASSLGQRGGLDEQFF TGTGCCAGCAGCTTAGGACAGCGGGGGGGCCTCGATGAGCAGTTCTTC
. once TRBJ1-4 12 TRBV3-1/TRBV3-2 CASSQANEKLFF TGTGCCAGCAGCCAGGCAAACGAAAAACTGTTTTTT
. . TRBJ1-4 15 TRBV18 CASSPGSTVGEKLFF TGTGCCAGCTCACCAGGTTCTACAGTGGGTGAAAAACTGTTTTTT
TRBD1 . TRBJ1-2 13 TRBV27 CASSSQGGYGYTF TGTGCCAGCAGTTCACAGGGGGGCTATGGCTACACCTTC
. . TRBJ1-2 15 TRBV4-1 CASSPLGRVEKGYTF TGCGCCAGCAGCCCTTTGGGGAGGGTTGAGAAAGGCTACACCTTC
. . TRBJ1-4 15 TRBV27 CASSLWAGGNEKLFF TGTGCCAGCAGTTTATGGGCTGGTGGTAACGAAAAACTGTTTTTT
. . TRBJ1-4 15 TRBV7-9 CASSPRAGLGEKLFF TGTGCCAGCAGCCCCCGGGCCGGACTAGGGGAAAAACTGTTTTTT
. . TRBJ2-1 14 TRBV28 CASSSQLRVNEQFF TGTGCCAGCAGTTCCCAGCTCAGGGTCAATGAGCAGTTCTTC
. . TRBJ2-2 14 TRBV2 CASKMTPNTGELFF TGTGCCAGCAAGATGACACCGAACACCGGGGAGCTGTTTTTT
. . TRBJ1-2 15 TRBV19 CATLPGGGRFYGYTF TGTGCCACCCTTCCTGGGGGGGGGCGCTTCTATGGCTACACCTTC
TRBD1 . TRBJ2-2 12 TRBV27 CASRDRAGELFF TGTGCCAGCAGGGACAGGGCCGGGGAGCTGTTTTTT
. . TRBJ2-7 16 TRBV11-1 CASSPLRGISIHEQYF TGTGCCAGCAGCCCCCTGAGGGGGATCTCGATACACGAGCAGTACTTC
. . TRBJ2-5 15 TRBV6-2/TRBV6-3 CASSYFGQTQETQYF TGTGCCAGCAGTTATTTTGGGCAGACCCAAGAGACCCAGTACTTC
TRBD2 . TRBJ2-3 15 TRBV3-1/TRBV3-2 CASSQGAGDTDTQYF TGTGCCAGCAGCCAAGGAGCGGGGGACACAGATACGCAGTATTTT
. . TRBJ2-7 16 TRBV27 CASSLLSRGSSYEQYF TGTGCCAGCAGTTTATTGTCCCGGGGAAGTTCCTACGAGCAGTACTTC
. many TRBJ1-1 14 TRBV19 CASSLVPMNTEAFF TGTGCCAGTAGTTTGGTCCCTATGAACACTGAAGCTTTCTTT